Below, 8 T cell receptor beta chains from the same sample are listed, as sequenced in a study of T cell responses to AZD1222 COVID-19 vaccine. Clones were sequenced by immunoSEQ multiplex PCR, and TCRdb holds only the in-frame ones, with some missing. The sample has under 200,000 clones; 94% are singletons. The specimen comprised peripheral blood, sampled on day 0 of AZD1222 vaccination. These receptors were obtained from an adult in good health.

The chain has TRBV15 and TRBJ1-5; D is uncertain. The CDR3 is made up of 15 amino acids. V was pared by 1 base and J by 3 bases, with 10 bases between. Germline CDR1 and CDR2: LNHNV and YYDKDF (reference sequence). CDR3 DNA: TGTGCCACCAGCAGAGGGGGAGACTCCAATCAGCCCCAGCATTTT. This encodes CATSRGGDSNQPQHF.

About this clone itself: The sample carries other DNA sequences with the same CDR3. The V and J genes are TRBV5-6 and TRBJ1-2; the D is unclear. V gave up 4 bases and J gave up 3 bases, with 4 bases separating them. CDR3 size: 11 residues. Per the germline V gene, CDR1 is SGHDT and CDR2 is YYEEEE. CDR3 DNA: TGTGCCAGCAGCCTGGACTATGGCTACACCTTC. As protein: CASSLDYGYTF.

CDR3: CASSQDEQGAGANVLTF. DNA of the CDR3: TGCGCCAGCAGCCAAGATGAGCAGGGTGCAGGGGCCAACGTCCTGACTTTC. The chain employs TRBV4-1 and TRBJ2-6, with D possibly TRBD1 on 5 matching bases. This CDR3 has 17 residues. Per the germline V gene, CDR1 is MGHRA and CDR2 is YSYEKL. V lost 0 bases and J 4 bases, leaving 13 bases between the germline ends.

This clone was seen only a few times. One end of the junction varies from germline; a read error may be responsible. V gene TRBV5-4 combines with J gene TRBJ2-2; TRBD2 matches 7 bases. In germline, CDR1 is SGHNT, CDR2 YYREEE (reference sequence). The CDR3 totals 15 residues. Here the CDR3 DNA reads TGCGTCAGCGGGACGGGGTCGGGTCCCCCCGGGGAGCTGTTTTTT. Residues: CVSGTGSGPPGELFF.

The rearrangement links TRBV10-3 to TRBJ2-5; perhaps TRBD2 as D (6 bases). CDR1 is ENHRY, CDR2 SYGVKD, per germline. The CDR3 spans 12 residues. Trimming removed 8 bases from V and 5 bases from J, with 12 bases in between. In DNA, the CDR3 is TGTGCCATCGGGGCTGGGGGGGAGACCCAGTACTTC. Translation gives CAIGAGGETQYF.

The CDR3 nucleotides are TGTGCCAGCAGCTTGGCTAGCGGGAGAGGGTTGGCAGAGACCCAGTACTTC. It translates to CASSLASGRGLAETQYF. The V gene is TRBV5-4, the J gene TRBJ2-5; TRBD2 aligns across 10 bases. The CDR3 length is 17 residues. CDR1 and CDR2 (germline): SGHNT, YYREEE (reference sequence). Trimming cost V 0 bases and J 4 bases; bases outside gene matches: 9.

This sequence joins TRBV5-1 and TRBJ1-6, with D possibly matching TRBD1 (6 bases). Germline lookup yields CDR1 SGHRS and CDR2 YFSETQ. V lost 2 bases and J 7 bases, leaving 16 bases between the germline ends. There are 16 residues in the CDR3. The CDR3 loop reads CASSLSPGHSNSPLHF. In nucleotides, the CDR3 is TGCGCCAGCAGCTTATCCCCGGGACACAGCAATTCACCCCTCCACTTT.

V usage is TRBV6-1 and J usage is TRBJ2-7; D not resolved. From germline, CDR1 is MNHNS and CDR2 SASEGT. V lost 0 bases to trimming and J lost 6 bases, with 12 bases between them. The CDR3 runs to 14 residues. DNA for the CDR3: TGTGCCAGCAGTGAAGCGTGGGTAGCATCCGAGCAGTACTTC. Translating it yields CASSEAWVASEQYF.